The 3 T cell receptor beta chains below all came from one sample that was sequenced in a study of molecular identifiers for immune sequencing clone quantification. From the PCR reads, TCRdb called clonotypes with MiXCR, one entry per CDR3 protein. This table holds around 460,000 distinct CDR3 sequences, 25% found once. Sequencing used naive CD8+ T cells from blood, with Jurkat cell RNA spiked in. Specified subset: FACS-sorted CD8+CD4-CCR7+CD45RA+ naive T cells. These receptors all stem from a human donor in good health. Some libraries in this study had Jurkat cell RNA spiked in.

This clonotype was counted many times. The rearrangement links TRBV7-8 to TRBJ1-1; 8 nucleotides line up with TRBD1. The CDR3 contains 13 residues. V shed 6 bases, J shed 4 bases, and the junction held 4 bases outside the gene matches. CDR1 and CDR2 from the germline V gene are SGHVS and FQNEAQ. The CDR3 spells CASRTGTGTEAFF. DNA for the CDR3: TGTGCCAGCAGGACCGGGACAGGCACTGAAGCTTTCTTT. Supplemented by reference TRBV7-8 and TRBJ1-1, the full variable domain reads GAGVSQSPRYKVAKRGQDVALRCDPISGHVSLFWYQQALGQGPEFLTYFQNEAQLDKSGLPSDRFFAERPEGSVSTLKIQRTQQEDSAVYLCASRTGTGTEAFFGQGTRLTVV.

The CDR3 is CASSPDVGAYGYTF. In DNA form, the CDR3 reads TGTGCCAGTAGTCCCGACGTAGGGGCCTATGGCTACACCTTC. This rearrangement joins TRBV19 to TRBJ1-2; D is possibly TRBD1 (5 bases). The V end was cut by 5 bases, the J end by 4 bases, with 14 bases between. Germline V gene data show CDR1 as LNHDA and CDR2 as SQIVND (reference sequence). This CDR3 has 14 amino acids.

This clonotype turned up a few times. V and J are TRBV6-5 and TRBJ2-2; D may match TRBD1 or TRBD2 (5 bases each). The germline gives CDR1 MNHEY, CDR2 SVGAGI. The V end was cut by 4 bases, the J end by 0 bases, with 6 bases between. This CDR3 is built from 14 residues. CDR3 coding DNA: TGTGCCAGCAGTTGGGGGACGAACACCGGGGAGCTGTTTTTT. It translates to CASSWGTNTGELFF.